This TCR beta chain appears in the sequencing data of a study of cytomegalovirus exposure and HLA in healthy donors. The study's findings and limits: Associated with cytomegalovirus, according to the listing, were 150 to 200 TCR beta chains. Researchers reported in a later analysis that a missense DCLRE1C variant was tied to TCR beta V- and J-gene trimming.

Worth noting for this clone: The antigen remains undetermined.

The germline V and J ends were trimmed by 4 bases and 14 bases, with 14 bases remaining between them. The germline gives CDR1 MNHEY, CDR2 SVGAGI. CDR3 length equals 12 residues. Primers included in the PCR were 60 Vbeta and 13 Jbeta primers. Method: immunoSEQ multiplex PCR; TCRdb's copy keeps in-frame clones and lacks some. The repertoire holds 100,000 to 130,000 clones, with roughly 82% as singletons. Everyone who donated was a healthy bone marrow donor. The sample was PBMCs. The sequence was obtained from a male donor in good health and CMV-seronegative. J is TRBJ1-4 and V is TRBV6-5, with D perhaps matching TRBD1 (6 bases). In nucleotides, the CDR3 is TGTGCCAGCAGTTCGTTACAGGGTCCTCTGTTTTTT. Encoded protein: CASSSLQGPLFF.